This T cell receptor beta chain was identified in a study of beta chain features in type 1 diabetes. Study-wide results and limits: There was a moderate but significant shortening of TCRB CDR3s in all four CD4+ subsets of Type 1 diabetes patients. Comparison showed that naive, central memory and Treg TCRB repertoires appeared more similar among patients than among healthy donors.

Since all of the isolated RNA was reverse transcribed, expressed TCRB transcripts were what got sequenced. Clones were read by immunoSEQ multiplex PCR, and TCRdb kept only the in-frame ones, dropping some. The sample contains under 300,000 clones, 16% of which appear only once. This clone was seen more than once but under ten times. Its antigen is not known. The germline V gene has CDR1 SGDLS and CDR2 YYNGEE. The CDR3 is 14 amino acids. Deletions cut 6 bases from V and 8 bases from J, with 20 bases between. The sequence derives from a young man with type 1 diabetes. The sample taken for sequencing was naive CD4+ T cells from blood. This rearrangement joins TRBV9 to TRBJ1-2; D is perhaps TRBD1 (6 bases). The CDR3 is CASTQGQASGGYTF. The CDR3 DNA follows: TGTGCCAGCACCCAGGGGCAGGCGTCGGGAGGCTACACCTTC.